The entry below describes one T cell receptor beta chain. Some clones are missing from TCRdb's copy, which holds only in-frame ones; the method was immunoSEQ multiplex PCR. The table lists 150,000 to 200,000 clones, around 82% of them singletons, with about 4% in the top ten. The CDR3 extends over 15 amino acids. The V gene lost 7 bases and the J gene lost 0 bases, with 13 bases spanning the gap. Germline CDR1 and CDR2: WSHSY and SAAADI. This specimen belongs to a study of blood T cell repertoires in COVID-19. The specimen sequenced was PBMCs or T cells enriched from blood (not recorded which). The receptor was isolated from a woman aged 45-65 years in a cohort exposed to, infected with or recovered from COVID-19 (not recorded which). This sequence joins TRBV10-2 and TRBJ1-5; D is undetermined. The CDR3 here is CASKEGGNSNQPQHF. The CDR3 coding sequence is TGCGCCAGCAAGGAGGGTGGAAATAGCAATCAGCCCCAGCATTTT.